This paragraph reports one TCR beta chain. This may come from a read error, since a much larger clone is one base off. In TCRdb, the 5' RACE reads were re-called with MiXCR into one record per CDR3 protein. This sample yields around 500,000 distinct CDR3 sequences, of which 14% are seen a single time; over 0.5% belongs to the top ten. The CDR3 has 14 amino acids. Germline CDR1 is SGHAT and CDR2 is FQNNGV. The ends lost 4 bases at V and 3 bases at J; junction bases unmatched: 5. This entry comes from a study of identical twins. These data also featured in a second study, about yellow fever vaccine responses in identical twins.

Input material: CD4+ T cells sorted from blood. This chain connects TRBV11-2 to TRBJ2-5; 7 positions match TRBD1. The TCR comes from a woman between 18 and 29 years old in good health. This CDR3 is CASSSGQFEETQYF. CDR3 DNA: TGTGCCAGCAGCTCGGGACAGTTCGAAGAGACCCAGTACTTC.